These 25 T cell receptor beta chains were all obtained from the same sample, sequenced in a study of cytomegalovirus exposure and HLA in healthy donors. The PCR ran on 60 Vbeta and 13 Jbeta primers. Sequenced by immunoSEQ multiplex PCR; TCRdb stores in-frame clones only, minus some. The table includes some 140,000 clones, 65% to 80% detected once. Sample: PBMCs. Receptors originate from a male donor in good health and CMV-seropositive.

The chain has TRBV6-1 and TRBJ1-5, with D possibly being TRBD1 (6 bases). The CDR3 spans 17 residues. The germline V gene encodes CDR1 MNHNS and CDR2 SASEGT. V dropped 3 bases and J dropped 0 bases, with 15 bases sitting between them. The DNA of the CDR3 is TGTGCCAGCAGTGACGCATCCTCCAGGGGTAGCAATCAGCCCCAGCATTTT. This translates into CASSDASSRGSNQPQHF.

The rearrangement joins TRBV19 to TRBJ2-7, with 7 positions matching TRBD1. This CDR3 has 15 residues. CDR1 and CDR2 (germline): LNHDA, SQIVND (reference sequence). V lost 4 bases, J lost 7 bases, and 13 bases stayed unmatched. CDR3 amino acids: CASSTPGQGVSEQYF. The CDR3 nucleotides are TGTGCCAGTAGTACCCCGGGGCAGGGGGTGAGTGAGCAGTACTTC.

The chain employs TRBV4-1 and TRBJ1-4; D unclear. The germline V gene has CDR1 MGHRA and CDR2 YSYEKL. This CDR3 comprises 13 residues. V gave up 1 base and J gave up 8 bases, with 8 bases separating them. In DNA form, the CDR3 reads TGCGCCAGCAGCCAAGGGTGGCAGGAAAAACTGTTTTTT. It yields the protein CASSQGWQEKLFF.

The genes are TRBV5-6 and TRBJ1-2; possible D gene TRBD1, 6 bases. This CDR3 has 13 amino acids. Trimming left V 4 bases short and J 6 bases short, with 13 bases between. The germline V gene encodes CDR1 SGHDT and CDR2 YYEEEE. The CDR3 DNA reads TGTGCCAGCAGCGGTACAGGGAGTAATGGCTACACCTTC. Protein sequence: CASSGTGSNGYTF.

V gene TRBV11-2 combines with J gene TRBJ2-2; 8 bases agree with TRBD2. There are 15 residues in the CDR3. The ends lost 6 bases at V and 6 bases at J; junction bases unmatched: 9. Germline CDR1 reads SGHAT; CDR2 reads FQNNGV. The CDR3 loop reads CASRSTRGGAGELFF. Here the CDR3 DNA reads TGTGCCAGCAGATCAACTCGGGGGGGCGCCGGGGAGCTGTTTTTT. Full variable domain (outside the CDR3, taken from reference TRBV11-2 and TRBJ2-2): EAGVAQSPRYKIIEKRQSVAFWCNPISGHATLYWYQQILGQGPKLLIQFQNNGVVDDSQLPKDRFSAERLKGVDSTLKIQPAKLEDSAVYLCASRSTRGGAGELFFGEGSRLTVL.

The chain uses TRBV9 and TRBJ2-2; TRBD2 is a possible D gene (6 bases). Trimming took off 3 bases at V and 7 bases at J, with 13 bases between the two ends. The CDR3 sequence is 14 residues long. Germline CDR1 reads SGDLS; CDR2 reads YYNGEE. DNA for the CDR3: TGTGCCAGCAGCGCAGACGGGGGAATCGGGGAGCTGTTTTTT. Amino acids: CASSADGGIGELFF.

V usage is TRBV5-8 and J usage is TRBJ1-1; D is undetermined. The CDR3 contains 11 residues. Trimming cost V 0 bases and J 9 bases, with 6 bases left between them. Germline V gives CDR1 SGHTS, CDR2 YDEGEE. CDR3 in DNA: TGTGCCAGCAGCTTGGGCCAGAAAGCTTTCTTT. It encodes CASSLGQKAFF.

This clone was found a few times. The CDR3 DNA reads as TGTGCCAGCAGCTTGGTAACAGGGATGAACACTGAAGCTTTCTTT. Translating gives CASSLVTGMNTEAFF. V gene TRBV5-6 combines with J gene TRBJ1-1; possibly TRBD1 for D (6 bases). This CDR3 has 15 residues. Germline assignment: CDR1 SGHDT and CDR2 YYEEEE. V was clipped by 0 bases and J by 0 bases, with 9 bases between them.

The chain uses TRBV19 and TRBJ2-7; 7 bases map to TRBD1. V was pared by 6 bases and J by 3 bases, with 11 bases of the junction left unmatched. This CDR3 has 15 amino acids. Per the germline V gene, CDR1 is LNHDA and CDR2 is SQIVND (reference sequence). CDR3 in amino acids: CASSRSTGIYYEQYF. CDR3 nucleotides: TGTGCCAGTAGCAGGTCGACAGGGATCTACTACGAGCAGTACTTC.

The chain uses TRBV10-3 and TRBJ2-2, with 13 bases matching TRBD2. The CDR3 has 17 amino acids. Germline V lookup: CDR1 ENHRY, CDR2 SYGVKD. V lost 4 bases and J lost 3; bases outside the gene matches: 5. CDR3 sequence: CAISVTSGRAYTGELFF. The CDR3 bases are TGTGCCATCAGTGTTACTAGCGGGAGGGCTTACACCGGGGAGCTGTTTTTT.

V usage is TRBV11-2 and J usage is TRBJ2-7; no clear D gene. This CDR3 is 15 amino acids long. From germline, CDR1 is SGHAT and CDR2 FQNNGV. V was trimmed by 4 bases and J by 3 bases, leaving 16 bases between them. CDR3 in DNA: TGTGCCAGCAGCTCCGGTTCCGGCGGTTTCTACGAGCAGTACTTC. Its translation: CASSSGSGGFYEQYF.

This chain joins TRBV6-6 and TRBJ2-2, with TRBD1 matching over 7 bases. The CDR3 is made up of 15 amino acids. Germline V gene data show CDR1 as MNHNY and CDR2 as SVGAGI (reference sequence). The J segment lost 1 base and the V segment lost 6 bases, leaving 5 bases of the junction unmatched. DNA of the CDR3: TGTGCCAGCAGGCCAGGGACAGTGAACACCGGGGAGCTGTTTTTT. It translates to CASRPGTVNTGELFF.

This clone was counted only a few times. The rearrangement links TRBV28 to TRBJ1-2, with D perhaps matching TRBD1 (5 bases). V was shortened by 5 bases and J by 6 bases, with 19 bases between the two germline ends. The CDR3 totals 15 residues. Germline values: CDR1 MDHEN, CDR2 SYDVKM. The CDR3 sequence is CASSLWGRTPDGYTF. The CDR3 DNA follows: TGTGCCAGCAGTCTCTGGGGGAGGACTCCGGATGGCTACACCTTC.

The chain carries TRBV7-8 and TRBJ2-1, with 7 bases that match TRBD1. V was clipped by 5 bases and J by 0 bases; unmatched bases: 4. CDR3 size: 15 residues. Germline lookup yields CDR1 SGHVS and CDR2 FQNEAQ. The CDR3 bases are TGTGCCAGCAGCCTAACAGGGGACTCCTACAATGAGCAGTTCTTC. Translated, it gives CASSLTGDSYNEQFF.

V gene TRBV29-1 combines with J gene TRBJ2-5; 10 positions agree with TRBD2. CDR3 length: 17 residues. V dropped 0 bases and J dropped 1; count of bases not matched to a gene: 8. Germline CDR1 and CDR2: SQVTM and ANQGSEA. DNA for the CDR3: TGCAGCGTTGAAGATAATAGCGGGGGGCACTTCCAAGAGACCCAGTACTTC. This gives the protein CSVEDNSGGHFQETQYF.

This clone was detected a few times. Here the CDR3 reads CASSFLRAGSEQYF. CDR3 in DNA: TGCGCCAGCAGCTTTCTGCGAGCGGGAAGCGAGCAGTACTTC. This sequence joins TRBV5-1 and TRBJ2-7; TRBD2 matches at 7 bases. Germline trimming cut 2 bases from V and 6 bases from J; bases unmatched to any gene: 8. The CDR3 contains 14 residues. Germline lookup yields CDR1 SGHRS and CDR2 YFSETQ.

The chain combines TRBV6-5 with TRBJ1-6, with TRBD1 matching 7 bases. V dropped 4 bases and J dropped 8; count of bases not matched to a gene: 2. The CDR3 has 13 amino acids. Looked up from germline, CDR1 is MNHEY and CDR2 is SVGAGI. In DNA, the CDR3 is TGTGCCAGCAGTTCGACAGGGCATTCACCCCTCCACTTT. Translated: CASSSTGHSPLHF.

The chain employs TRBV9 and TRBJ1-4, with 10 bases matching TRBD1. Germline CDR1 reads SGDLS; CDR2 reads YYNGEE. CDR3 size: 15 residues. Trimming cost V 3 bases and J 4 bases; bases outside gene matches: 3. CDR3 DNA sequence: TGTGCCAGCAGCGCGGGGACAGGGGTTAATGAAAAACTGTTTTTT. Encoded protein: CASSAGTGVNEKLFF.

This sequence joins TRBV18 and TRBJ1-2; TRBD1 might be the D (5 bases). Trimming took 1 base from V and 3 from J, leaving 12 bases between them. The length of the CDR3 is 15 residues. Germline V gene lookup returns CDR1 KGHSH and CDR2 LQKENI. CDR3 loop: CASSPLDIGDYGYTF. DNA for the CDR3: TGTGCCAGCTCACCACTCGATATAGGGGACTATGGCTACACCTTC.

V gene TRBV19 combines with J gene TRBJ1-3; 7 bases agree with TRBD1. CDR3 length equals 14 residues. The J segment lost 2 bases and the V segment lost 10 bases, leaving 8 bases of the junction unmatched. From germline, CDR1 is LNHDA and CDR2 SQIVND (reference sequence). The CDR3 coding sequence is TGTGCCACAGCCCTCCAGGGGGCTGGAAACACCATATATTTT. It translates to CATALQGAGNTIYF.

The V and J genes are TRBV19 and TRBJ1-5; TRBD1 matches 8 bases. CDR1 is LNHDA and CDR2 is SQIVND in the germline V gene (reference sequence). This CDR3 is 15 amino acids long. V lost 3 bases to trimming and J lost 4 bases; unmatched junction nucleotides: 5. The DNA of the CDR3 is TGTGCCAGTAGTATGGCGGACAGGGAGAATCAGCCCCAGCATTTT. Translating it yields CASSMADRENQPQHF.

The chain has TRBV6-1 and TRBJ2-2, with D perhaps TRBD1 (5 bases). The CDR3 is made up of 14 amino acids. Deletions cut 7 bases from V and 2 bases from J, with 11 bases between. Germline V CDR1 and CDR2: MNHNS, SASEGT. CDR3 sequence: CASTPQANTGELFF. The CDR3 nucleotides read TGTGCCAGCACCCCACAGGCAAACACCGGGGAGCTGTTTTTT.

The chain has TRBV19 and TRBJ2-7; 7 bases align to TRBD1. Germline CDR1 reads LNHDA; CDR2 reads SQIVND (reference sequence). V lost 2 bases, J lost 5 bases, and 6 bases stayed unmatched. The CDR3 has 14 residues. As DNA, the CDR3 is TGTGCCAGTAGTATAACACAGGGGCTTCACGAGCAGTACTTC. Translating it yields CASSITQGLHEQYF.

In this sample, this clone turned up once. The chain is built from TRBV27 and TRBJ2-1; 7 nucleotides agree with TRBD1. The CDR3 has 16 amino acids. The trim removed 1 base at V and 5 bases at J, leaving 8 bases unmatched. Germline V gene data show CDR1 as MNHEY and CDR2 as SMNVEV (reference sequence). CDR3 loop: CASSLFRRGPHNEQFF. CDR3 coding DNA: TGTGCCAGCAGTTTATTTCGAAGGGGGCCCCACAATGAGCAGTTCTTC.

The chain employs TRBV21-1 and TRBJ2-5; the table names TRBD2, a call not compared with the DNA. The J call may be mistaken, given a closer DNA end match to TRBJ2-7. TRBV21-1 is a known pseudogene. CDR3 length: 13 residues. CDR3 sequence reads: CATLGLPYYEQYF. CDR3 nucleotides: TGTGCCACGCTTGGCCTTCCCTACTACGAGCAGTACTTC.